This T cell receptor (beta chain) stems from a study of T cells after yellow fever vaccination. Study results and limitations: Once the booster was given, most primary-vaccination clones reappeared, at over 95% for CD4 and around 90% for CD8.

The CDR3 runs to 12 residues. V was pared by 4 bases and J by 8 bases, with 2 bases of the junction left unmatched. Germline assignment: CDR1 LGHDT and CDR2 YNNKEL (reference sequence). This clonotype has at least ten counts. Its target is not known. The 5'RACE template-switching step produced TCR cDNA and added a universal primer site and UMIs. Using its own MiXCR run on the 5' RACE reads, TCRdb lists one record per CDR3 protein. Altogether about 400,000 distinct CDR3 sequences are present, approximately 10% being singletons, with the ten largest covering around 18%. The sequence was collected from a man between 18 and 35 years old who received the YFV17D yellow fever vaccine. This chain joins TRBV3-1 and TRBJ2-1; TRBD1 matches at 7 bases. The specimen was PBMCs, collected on the day of the first yellow fever vaccination. The DNA for the CDR3 is TGTGCCAGCAGCCGGACAGGAGATGAGCAGTTCTTC. Its protein is CASSRTGDEQFF.